This TCR beta chain is drawn from a study of T-cell memory formation after mild COVID-19. Findings and limits, study-wide: Later expanders leaned toward CD4+, whereas clones contracting from day 15 to 85 were balanced CD4/CD8.

This CDR3 comprises 16 residues. Per germline, CDR1 SEHNR and CDR2 FQNEAQ (reference sequence). The V and J ends lost 4 bases and 0 bases, in that order; junction bases with no gene match: 6. The table lists this clonotype with a few counts. Its matching antigen is unknown. TCRdb used MiXCR to reprocess the 5' RACE reads, holding one entry per CDR3 protein. The data contain some 290,000 distinct CDR3 sequences, 15% to 20% of them singletons. The sequence was collected from a man younger than 35 who had mild COVID-19 (a few samples of this study predate the infection). Cell type and time point are not known. This rearrangement joins TRBV7-9 to TRBJ1-3; 7 positions match TRBD1. The sequencing input was PBMCs or a T cell subset sorted from them (not recorded which). The CDR3 sequence: CASSYGTVSSGNTIYF. The CDR3 region has the DNA TGTGCCAGCAGCTACGGGACAGTGAGCTCTGGAAACACCATATATTTT.